The rows below give T cell receptor beta chains drawn from one sample of a study of spatial heterogeneity in lung cancer. MiXCR, run by TCRdb on the 5' RACE reads, gives a single entry per CDR3 protein. Of around 110,000 distinct CDR3 sequences in the sample, 9% to 15% were seen once. The sequencing here drew on PBMCs, taken at follow-up. The receptor set was obtained from a male donor with early-stage non-small cell lung cancer. Each CDR3 is given with its conserved first and last residue. The D gene is left open where the match is weak. Clone size is not always given. Where it is, it says once, few, many or a class for expanded clones.

D gene: .; V gene: TRBV2; clone size: .; J gene: TRBJ2-2; CDR3 protein: CASGLDTGELFF; CDR3 DNA: TGTGCCAGCGGTCTGGACACCGGGGAGCTGTTTTTT
D gene: .; V gene: TRBV5-1; clone size: .; J gene: TRBJ2-7; CDR3 protein: CASSFRVLRDEQYF; CDR3 DNA: TGCGCCAGCAGCTTCAGGGTCCTTAGAGACGAGCAGTACTTC
D gene: .; V gene: TRBV12-3/TRBV12-4; clone size: many; J gene: TRBJ2-7; CDR3 protein: CASSRTEGGREQYF; CDR3 DNA: TGTGCCAGCAGTCGGACAGAGGGTGGTCGGGAGCAGTACTTC
D gene: .; V gene: TRBV29-1; clone size: many; J gene: TRBJ2-3; CDR3 protein: CSVEDRQRSTDTQYF; CDR3 DNA: TGCAGCGTTGAAGACAGGCAGAGAAGCACAGATACGCAGTATTTT
D gene: .; V gene: TRBV11-2; clone size: many; J gene: TRBJ2-6; CDR3 protein: CASSRRSSGANVLTF; CDR3 DNA: TGTGCCAGCAGCCGGCGAAGCTCTGGGGCCAACGTCCTGACTTTC
D gene: .; V gene: TRBV28; clone size: .; J gene: TRBJ2-6; CDR3 protein: CASRSPILSGANVLTF; CDR3 DNA: TGTGCCAGCAGATCACCTATACTTTCTGGGGCCAACGTCCTGACTTTC
D gene: .; V gene: TRBV29-1; clone size: few; J gene: TRBJ2-7; CDR3 protein: CSVSSGGYEQYF; CDR3 DNA: TGCAGCGTTAGCTCCGGCGGTTACGAGCAGTACTTC
D gene: TRBD2; V gene: TRBV7-2; clone size: .; J gene: TRBJ2-5; CDR3 protein: CASSSPGGQETQYF; CDR3 DNA: TGTGCCAGCAGCTCGCCGGGGGGCCAAGAGACCCAGTACTTC
D gene: .; V gene: TRBV5-1; clone size: .; J gene: TRBJ2-2; CDR3 protein: CASNLEGNQAGELFF; CDR3 DNA: TGCGCCAGCAATCTCGAGGGAAATCAAGCCGGGGAGCTGTTTTTT
D gene: TRBD1; V gene: TRBV6-2/TRBV6-3; clone size: many; J gene: TRBJ1-4; CDR3 protein: CASSYISRGRNEKLFF; CDR3 DNA: TGTGCCAGCAGTTACATCTCCAGGGGGCGGAATGAAAAACTGTTTTTT
D gene: .; V gene: TRBV6-1; clone size: .; J gene: TRBJ1-6; CDR3 protein: CASSDPQGRNSPLHF; CDR3 DNA: TGTGCCAGCAGTGATCCCCAAGGCAGGAATTCACCCCTCCACTTT
D gene: .; V gene: TRBV6-2/TRBV6-3; clone size: few; J gene: TRBJ1-5; CDR3 protein: CASHDRLSNQPQHF; CDR3 DNA: TGTGCCAGCCATGACCGCCTTAGCAATCAGCCCCAGCATTTT
D gene: .; V gene: TRBV4-2; clone size: many; J gene: TRBJ1-5; CDR3 protein: CASSQNFLGYNQPQHF; CDR3 DNA: TGTGCCAGCAGCCAAAATTTCCTAGGATACAATCAGCCCCAGCATTTT
D gene: .; V gene: TRBV5-4; clone size: .; J gene: TRBJ1-2; CDR3 protein: CASSLDREVIYGYTF; CDR3 DNA: TGTGCCAGCAGCTTGGATCGGGAGGTTATCTATGGCTACACCTTC
D gene: .; V gene: TRBV6-6; clone size: .; J gene: TRBJ1-1; CDR3 protein: CASSYSAEAFF; CDR3 DNA: TGTGCCAGCAGTTACTCGGCTGAAGCTTTCTTT
D gene: .; V gene: TRBV7-2; clone size: many; J gene: TRBJ2-1; CDR3 protein: CASSLSREGEQFF; CDR3 DNA: TGTGCCAGCAGCCTTAGCAGGGAAGGTGAGCAGTTCTTC
D gene: TRBD1; V gene: TRBV5-1; clone size: few; J gene: TRBJ2-7; CDR3 protein: CASSWGQGESYEQYF; CDR3 DNA: TGCGCCAGCAGCTGGGGACAGGGTGAATCCTACGAGCAGTACTTC
D gene: .; V gene: TRBV7-9; clone size: .; J gene: TRBJ2-7; CDR3 protein: CASSYLGSYEQYF; CDR3 DNA: TGTGCCAGCAGCTACCTCGGGTCCTACGAGCAGTACTTC
D gene: TRBD1; V gene: TRBV28; clone size: many; J gene: TRBJ2-7; CDR3 protein: CASSPSRRDRAYEQYF; CDR3 DNA: TGTGCCAGCAGTCCTTCTCGCCGGGACAGGGCCTACGAGCAGTACTTC
D gene: .; V gene: TRBV27; clone size: few; J gene: TRBJ2-7; CDR3 protein: CASSLHMMTPYEQYF; CDR3 DNA: TGTGCCAGCAGTCTACACATGATGACCCCCTACGAGCAGTACTTC
D gene: TRBD1; V gene: TRBV11-2; clone size: many; J gene: TRBJ2-1; CDR3 protein: CASSLYLGQARSYNEQFF; CDR3 DNA: TGTGCCAGCAGCCTATACCTGGGACAGGCCCGCTCCTACAATGAGCAGTTCTTC
D gene: .; V gene: TRBV12-5; clone size: many; J gene: TRBJ2-1; CDR3 protein: CASVASVGSYNEQFF; CDR3 DNA: TGTGCTAGTGTAGCCTCAGTAGGGTCCTACAATGAGCAGTTCTTC
D gene: .; V gene: TRBV27; clone size: many; J gene: TRBJ1-3; CDR3 protein: CASSRQGGNTIYF; CDR3 DNA: TGTGCCAGCAGTCGACAAGGAGGAAACACCATATATTTT
D gene: .; V gene: TRBV4-3; clone size: few; J gene: TRBJ2-3; CDR3 protein: CASSQDEREYF; CDR3 DNA: TGCGCCAGCAGCCAAGATGAACGGGAGTATTTT
D gene: .; V gene: TRBV28; clone size: many; J gene: TRBJ1-5; CDR3 protein: CASSLSPQGYQPQHF; CDR3 DNA: TGTGCCAGCAGTTTATCCCCTCAGGGGTACCAGCCCCAGCATTTT
D gene: TRBD2; V gene: TRBV6-5; clone size: many; J gene: TRBJ2-3; CDR3 protein: CASRPRLAGTDTQYF; CDR3 DNA: TGTGCCAGCAGGCCCCGACTAGCGGGCACAGATACGCAGTATTTT
D gene: .; V gene: TRBV29-1; clone size: .; J gene: TRBJ2-2; CDR3 protein: CSATDNTGELFF; CDR3 DNA: TGCAGCGCGACAGACAACACCGGGGAGCTGTTTTTT
D gene: .; V gene: TRBV7-9; clone size: few; J gene: TRBJ1-2; CDR3 protein: CASSPDGNGYTF; CDR3 DNA: TGTGCCAGCAGCCCAGACGGCAATGGCTACACCTTC
D gene: TRBD1; V gene: TRBV7-9; clone size: .; J gene: TRBJ1-2; CDR3 protein: CASSTTGGGGYTF; CDR3 DNA: TGTGCCAGCAGCACCACAGGGGGAGGAGGCTACACCTTC
D gene: .; V gene: TRBV4-1; clone size: many; J gene: TRBJ1-2; CDR3 protein: CASSQDTPRWNGGKNYGYTF; CDR3 DNA: TGCGCCAGCAGCCAAGATACCCCTAGATGGAACGGGGGAAAGAACTATGGCTACACCTTC
D gene: TRBD2; V gene: TRBV7-9; clone size: few; J gene: TRBJ2-3; CDR3 protein: CASSYASGGGDTQYF; CDR3 DNA: TGTGCCAGCAGCTACGCTAGCGGGGGGGGAGATACGCAGTATTTT
D gene: .; V gene: TRBV27; clone size: many; J gene: TRBJ2-2; CDR3 protein: CASRKGTGELFF; CDR3 DNA: TGTGCCAGCAGAAAGGGAACCGGGGAGCTGTTTTTT
D gene: .; V gene: TRBV20-1; clone size: many; J gene: TRBJ2-7; CDR3 protein: CSARGSEDYEQYF; CDR3 DNA: TGCAGTGCTAGGGGCAGTGAAGACTACGAGCAGTACTTC
D gene: .; V gene: TRBV11-2; clone size: few; J gene: TRBJ2-7; CDR3 protein: CASSFMGGPYEQYF; CDR3 DNA: TGTGCCAGCAGCTTTATGGGGGGGCCCTACGAGCAGTACTTC
D gene: .; V gene: TRBV3-1; clone size: few; J gene: TRBJ1-4; CDR3 protein: CASSQGGYSEKLFF; CDR3 DNA: TGTGCCAGCAGCCAAGGGGGCTACAGTGAAAAACTGTTTTTT
D gene: .; V gene: TRBV27; clone size: many; J gene: TRBJ2-3; CDR3 protein: CASSGGDITDTQYF; CDR3 DNA: TGTGCCAGCAGTGGGGGGGACATCACAGATACGCAGTATTTT
D gene: .; V gene: TRBV10-3; clone size: many; J gene: TRBJ1-6; CDR3 protein: CAISEWGGSAPLHF; CDR3 DNA: TGTGCCATCAGTGAGTGGGGGGGTAGTGCACCCCTCCACTTT
D gene: .; V gene: TRBV28; clone size: .; J gene: TRBJ2-7; CDR3 protein: CASSSGALYEQYF; CDR3 DNA: TGTGCCAGCAGTTCGGGGGCCCTCTACGAGCAGTACTTC
D gene: TRBD1; V gene: TRBV5-1; clone size: few; J gene: TRBJ1-1; CDR3 protein: CASSYRDRVNTEAFF; CDR3 DNA: TGCGCCAGCAGCTACCGGGACAGGGTGAACACTGAAGCTTTCTTT
D gene: TRBD1; V gene: TRBV6-6; clone size: .; J gene: TRBJ2-7; CDR3 protein: CASREQGAYYEQYF; CDR3 DNA: TGTGCCAGCAGAGAACAGGGGGCCTACTACGAGCAGTACTTC
D gene: TRBD1; V gene: TRBV6-5; clone size: few; J gene: TRBJ1-2; CDR3 protein: CASSTTDRGTSGYTF; CDR3 DNA: TGTGCCAGCAGTACAACGGACAGGGGGACCAGCGGCTACACCTTC
D gene: .; V gene: TRBV29-1; clone size: many; J gene: TRBJ1-1; CDR3 protein: CSVEGRDTHTEAFF; CDR3 DNA: TGCAGCGTTGAGGGCCGGGACACCCACACTGAAGCTTTCTTT
D gene: .; V gene: TRBV2; clone size: few; J gene: TRBJ2-3; CDR3 protein: CASSEAAHPTDTQYF; CDR3 DNA: TGTGCCAGCAGTGAAGCGGCCCACCCAACAGATACGCAGTATTTT
D gene: .; V gene: TRBV20-1; clone size: few; J gene: TRBJ1-5; CDR3 protein: CSASLASGNQPQHF; CDR3 DNA: TGCAGTGCTAGCCTGGCCTCCGGCAATCAGCCCCAGCATTTT
D gene: .; V gene: TRBV5-6; clone size: .; J gene: TRBJ2-7; CDR3 protein: CASSLGPTGSYEQYF; CDR3 DNA: TGTGCCAGCAGCTTGGGCCCGACAGGTTCCTACGAGCAGTACTTC
D gene: TRBD2; V gene: TRBV27; clone size: few; J gene: TRBJ2-3; CDR3 protein: CASTRLGGGSVDTQYF; CDR3 DNA: TGTGCCAGCACACGGCTCGGCGGGGGGTCTGTGGATACGCAGTATTTT
D gene: .; V gene: TRBV7-2; clone size: few; J gene: TRBJ1-4; CDR3 protein: CASSLSARGTLLANEKLFF; CDR3 DNA: TGTGCCAGCAGCTTATCCGCTAGGGGCACGTTGTTAGCTAATGAAAAACTGTTTTTT
D gene: .; V gene: TRBV9; clone size: few; J gene: TRBJ2-3; CDR3 protein: CASSTSLTDTQYF; CDR3 DNA: TGTGCCAGCAGTACTAGCCTCACAGATACGCAGTATTTT
D gene: .; V gene: TRBV29-1; clone size: many; J gene: TRBJ2-2; CDR3 protein: CSVVGVPGELFF; CDR3 DNA: TGCAGCGTTGTTGGGGTACCCGGGGAGCTGTTTTTT
D gene: .; V gene: TRBV28; clone size: .; J gene: TRBJ1-1; CDR3 protein: CASRWGNTEAFF; CDR3 DNA: TGTGCCAGCAGGTGGGGGAACACTGAAGCTTTCTTT
D gene: TRBD1; V gene: TRBV19; clone size: .; J gene: TRBJ1-5; CDR3 protein: CASIAGQGGQPQHF; CDR3 DNA: TGTGCCAGTATCGCCGGACAGGGAGGTCAGCCCCAGCATTTT
D gene: .; V gene: TRBV5-1; clone size: .; J gene: TRBJ1-5; CDR3 protein: CASSPGPGGNQPQHF; CDR3 DNA: TGCGCCAGCAGTCCCGGCCCCGGGGGCAATCAGCCCCAGCATTTT
D gene: TRBD2; V gene: TRBV6-4; clone size: .; J gene: TRBJ2-1; CDR3 protein: CASSPSGRGYNEQFF; CDR3 DNA: TGTGCCAGCAGCCCTAGCGGGAGGGGTTACAATGAGCAGTTCTTC
D gene: TRBD1; V gene: TRBV24-1; clone size: .; J gene: TRBJ2-3; CDR3 protein: CATSPGQGSTDTQYF; CDR3 DNA: TGTGCCACCTCCCCGGGACAGGGGTCCACAGATACGCAGTATTTT